These 7 T cell receptor beta chains came from one sample sequenced in a study of siplizumab effects on memory and regulatory T cells. Generated by immunoSEQ multiplex PCR, the TCRdb table keeps only in-frame clones and is missing some. The sample gives some 100,000 clones, 80% to 95% of which show up once; around 12% is in the top ten. Source material: non-Treg CD4+ T cells sorted from blood. These TCRs come from a human donor in good health.

The chain links TRBV7-9 to TRBJ2-7; D gene unclear. The CDR3 contains 13 residues. V was pared by 1 base and J by 6 bases, with 10 bases between. The V gene's germline CDR1 is SEHNR and CDR2 FQNEAQ (reference sequence). CDR3 nucleotides: TGTGCCAGCAGCTTAGGTAGCTCCCTCGAGCAGTACTTC. Translation gives CASSLGSSLEQYF.

This clone showed up just a few times. V gene TRBV7-3 combines with J gene TRBJ2-3, with 8 nucleotides matching TRBD1. The germline V gene has CDR1 SGHTA and CDR2 FQGTGA. The CDR3 sequence is 16 residues long. The J segment lost 2 bases and the V segment lost 5 bases, leaving 9 bases of the junction unmatched. CDR3 protein: CASSPRTGLVTDTQYF. CDR3 DNA sequence: TGTGCCAGCAGCCCCCGGACAGGGTTGGTCACAGATACGCAGTATTTT. Based on the CDR3 plus reference TRBV7-3 and TRBJ2-3, the full variable domain is GAGVSQTPSNKVTEKGKYVELRCDPISGHTALYWYRQSLGQGPEFLIYFQGTGAADDSGLPNDRFFAVRPEGSVSTLKIQRTERGDSAVYLCASSPRTGLVTDTQYFGPGTRLTVL.

J is TRBJ2-5 and V is TRBV7-2; no clear D gene. This CDR3 contains 15 residues. The germline gives CDR1 SGHTA, CDR2 FQGNSA. Trimming took off 2 bases at V and 4 bases at J, with 14 bases between the two ends. The chain's CDR3 is CASSLYVPVGETQYF. In DNA form, the CDR3 reads TGTGCCAGCAGCTTATATGTCCCGGTAGGAGAGACCCAGTACTTC.

This chain uses TRBV19 with TRBJ1-5; D perhaps matches TRBD1 (5 bases). CDR1 is LNHDA, CDR2 SQIVND, per germline (reference sequence). Trimming shortened V by 7 bases and J by 4 bases, and 14 bases separated the two germline ends. The length of the CDR3 is 14 residues. For the CDR3, the DNA is TGTGCCAGTACCACAGCGGGGGGGAATCAGCCCCAGCATTTT. Its translation: CASTTAGGNQPQHF.

V gene TRBV30 combines with J gene TRBJ2-1; a possible D gene is TRBD2 (5 bases). The V end was cut by 6 bases, the J end by 5 bases, with 17 bases between. The CDR3 loop spans 14 amino acids. The germline V gene has CDR1 GTSNPN and CDR2 SVGIG (reference sequence). The CDR3 sequence is CACSRASTHNEQFF. CDR3 bases: TGTGCCTGCTCGAGGGCTAGCACCCACAATGAGCAGTTCTTC.

The chain joins TRBV29-1 to TRBJ2-1; D not resolved. The germline V gene encodes CDR1 SQVTM and CDR2 ANQGSEA. V dropped 6 bases and J dropped 8 bases, with 8 bases sitting between them. The CDR3 is made up of 10 amino acids. CDR3 amino acids: CSVDSDEQFF. DNA of the CDR3: TGCAGCGTCGATAGTGATGAGCAGTTCTTC.

The chain combines TRBV2 with TRBJ2-1; no clear D gene. The V gene's germline CDR1 is SNHLY and CDR2 FYNNEI. The V and J ends lost 6 bases and 0 bases respectively, with 0 bases between them. The CDR3 totals 11 residues. The CDR3 region has the DNA TGTGCCAGCAGCTCCTACAATGAGCAGTTCTTC. It yields the protein CASSSYNEQFF. The entire variable domain, with the rest obtained from reference TRBV2 and TRBJ2-1, is as follows: EPEVTQTPSHQVTQMGQEVILRCVPISNHLYFYWYRQILGQKVEFLVSFYNNEISEKSEIFDDQFSVERPDGSNFTLKIRSTKLEDSAMYFCASSSYNEQFFGPGTRLTVL.